This TCR beta chain was sequenced during a study of T cell repertoires in cytomegalovirus infection. In this sample, this clonotype turned up a few times. TCRdb used MiXCR to reprocess the reads, holding one entry per CDR3 protein. The profile shows fewer than 550,000 distinct CDR3 sequences, more than 25% of them singletons. CDR3 length equals 17 residues. The V gene lost 6 bases and the J gene lost 0 bases, with 18 bases spanning the gap. CDR1 and CDR2 from the germline V gene are MDHEN and SYDVKM. The sample taken for sequencing was PBMCs. This receptor was taken from a human donor in good health (CMV status not recorded). Some clones in this sample may be carry-over from other donors' samples. The chain has TRBV28 and TRBJ2-1, with D possibly being TRBD2 (5 bases). CDR3 nucleotides: TGTGCCAGCAGCCAACCCTCAAGCGGTCGCTCCTACAATGAGCAGTTCTTC. Translating it yields CASSQPSSGRSYNEQFF. Supplemented by reference TRBV28 and TRBJ2-1, the full variable domain reads DVKVTQSSRYLVKRTGEKVFLECVQDMDHENMFWYRQDPGLGLRLIYFSYDVKMKEKGDIPEGYSVSREKKERFSLILESASTNQTSMYLCASSQPSSGRSYNEQFFGPGTRLTVL.